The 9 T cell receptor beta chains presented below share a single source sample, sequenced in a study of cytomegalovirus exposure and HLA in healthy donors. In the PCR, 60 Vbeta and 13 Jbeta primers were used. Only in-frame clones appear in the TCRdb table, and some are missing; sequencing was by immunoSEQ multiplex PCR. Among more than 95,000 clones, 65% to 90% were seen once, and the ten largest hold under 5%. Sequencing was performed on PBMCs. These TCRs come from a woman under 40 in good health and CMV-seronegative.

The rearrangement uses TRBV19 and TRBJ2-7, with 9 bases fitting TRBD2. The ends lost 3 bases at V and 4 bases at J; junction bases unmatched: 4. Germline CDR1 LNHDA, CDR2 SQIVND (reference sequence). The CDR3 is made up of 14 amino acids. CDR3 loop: CASSISAGGYEQYF. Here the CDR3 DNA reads TGTGCCAGTAGTATTTCAGCGGGGGGATACGAGCAGTACTTC.

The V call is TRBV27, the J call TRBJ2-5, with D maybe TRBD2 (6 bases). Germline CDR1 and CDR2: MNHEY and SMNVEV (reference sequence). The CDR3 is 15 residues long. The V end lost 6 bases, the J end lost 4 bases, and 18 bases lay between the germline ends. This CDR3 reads CASSGGGLSRETQYF. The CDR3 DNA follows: TGTGCCAGCAGCGGGGGAGGACTTTCCAGAGAGACCCAGTACTTC.

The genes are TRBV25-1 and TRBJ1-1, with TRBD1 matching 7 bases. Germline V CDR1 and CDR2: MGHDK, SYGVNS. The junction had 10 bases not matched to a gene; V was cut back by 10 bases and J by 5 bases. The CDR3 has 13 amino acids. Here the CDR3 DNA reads TGTGCCACCCAGGGGAAGGGGGCGACTGAAGCTTTCTTT. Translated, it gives CATQGKGATEAFF.

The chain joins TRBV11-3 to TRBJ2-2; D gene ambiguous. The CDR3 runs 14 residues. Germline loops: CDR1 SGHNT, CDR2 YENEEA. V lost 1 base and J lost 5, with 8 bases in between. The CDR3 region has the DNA TGTGCCAGCAGCTTAGCAGGTCGGACCGGGGAGCTGTTTTTT. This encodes CASSLAGRTGELFF.

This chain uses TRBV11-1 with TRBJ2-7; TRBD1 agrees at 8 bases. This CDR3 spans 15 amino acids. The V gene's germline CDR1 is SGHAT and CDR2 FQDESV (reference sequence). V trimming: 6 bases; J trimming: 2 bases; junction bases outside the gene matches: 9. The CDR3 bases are TGTGCCAGCAGGTTCACAGGGGGAAACGCCTACGAGCAGTACTTC. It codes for CASRFTGGNAYEQYF.

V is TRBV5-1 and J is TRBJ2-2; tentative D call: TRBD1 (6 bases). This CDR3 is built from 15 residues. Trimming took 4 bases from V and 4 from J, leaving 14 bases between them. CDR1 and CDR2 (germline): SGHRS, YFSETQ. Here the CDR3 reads CASSHNREPTGELFF. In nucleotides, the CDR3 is TGCGCCAGCAGCCACAACAGGGAACCCACCGGGGAGCTGTTTTTT.

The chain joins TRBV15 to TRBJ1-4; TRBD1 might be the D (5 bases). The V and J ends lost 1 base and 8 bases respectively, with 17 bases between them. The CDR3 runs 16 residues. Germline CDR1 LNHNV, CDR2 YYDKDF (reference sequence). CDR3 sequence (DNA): TGTGCCACCAGCAGAGGGGTACGGCCGGGGGGGGAAAAACTGTTTTTT. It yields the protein CATSRGVRPGGEKLFF.

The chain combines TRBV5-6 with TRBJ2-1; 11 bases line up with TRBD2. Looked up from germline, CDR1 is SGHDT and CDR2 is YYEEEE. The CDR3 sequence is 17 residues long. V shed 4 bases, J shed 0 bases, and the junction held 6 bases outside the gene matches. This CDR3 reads CASSPGTSGLSYNEQFF. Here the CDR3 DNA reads TGTGCCAGCAGCCCTGGGACTAGCGGACTCTCCTACAATGAGCAGTTCTTC.

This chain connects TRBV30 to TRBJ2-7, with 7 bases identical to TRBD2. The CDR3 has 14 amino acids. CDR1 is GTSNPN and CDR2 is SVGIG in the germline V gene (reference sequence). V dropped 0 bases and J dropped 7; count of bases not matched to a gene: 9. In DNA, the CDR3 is TGTGCCTGGAGTGTACTCGCGGGAGTAGGTGAGCAGTACTTC. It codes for CAWSVLAGVGEQYF.